This TCR beta chain derives from a study of blood T cell repertoires in COVID-19. Measured with immunoSEQ multiplex PCR; TCRdb has only the in-frame clones, and not every one. In the table there are a few hundred thousand clones, around 87% of which are singletons. The V gene's germline CDR1 is SGHRS and CDR2 YFSETQ. There are 15 residues in the CDR3. V lost 5 bases, J lost 0 bases, and 14 bases lay in between. Material for sequencing was PBMCs or T cells enriched from blood (not recorded which). This receptor was identified in a middle-aged man in a cohort exposed to, infected with or recovered from COVID-19 (not recorded which). This sequence joins TRBV5-1 and TRBJ1-1; no clear D gene. The chain's CDR3 is CASSPTFIMNTEAFF. CDR3 nucleotides: TGCGCCAGCAGTCCTACCTTTATAATGAACACTGAAGCTTTCTTT.